The TCR beta chain described here comes from a study of T cell repertoires in cytomegalovirus infection (dated by TCRdb to the late 2010s). As for the study more broadly: Donor HLA type was relevant to the analysis, as public TCR beta signatures indicated carriage of CMV infection together with the matching HLA type. General study outcomes and caveats: Cumulative frequency of public TCR beta family members discriminated carriers of CMV infection plus the relevant HLA type in this cohort and an independent roughly 330-donor cohort. The ex vivo response was dominated by HLA-C-restricted CMV-specific TCR beta clonotypes, which also provided the single most frequent clonotype in two of eight donors.

CDR1 and CDR2 are read off the germline V gene (reference sequence) as SGHNT and YYREEE. Counted from cysteine to phenylalanine, this CDR3 has 14 amino acids. The entry retains the CDR3 DNA only, 42 bases that are in frame from base 1. V is clipped by 0 bases and J by 5 bases, and the sequence between their germline boundaries is 11 bases long. As regards this clonotype: The clone's antigen remains unknown. Base qualities are not provided; no much larger clone lies one nucleotide away.

TCRdb records Illumina HiSeq 1500 as the sequencer. Using fastp trimming at Q25 and MiXCR clonotype assembly, TCRdb reanalyzed the public sequencing data and kept in-frame beta chains. Rows with a matching CDR3 protein are joined into one entry that keeps the most common DNA and genes. For this sample the table gives approximately 180,000 distinct CDR3 sequences, of which nearly 9.5% were detected only once. The ten largest clones represent approximately 4.6% of the sample. The TCR originated in a human donor in good health (CMV status not recorded). Some clones in this sample may be carry-over from other donors' samples. Recombination joined TRBV5-4 with TRBJ1-1; the D gene is possibly TRBD1, with 5 bases matching. The sequenced sample was PBMCs. At the DNA level, the sequence is TGTGCCAGCAGCTTGGCCGGGGCAGCGACTGAAGCTTTCTTT. Translated, it gives CASSLAGAATEAFF.